The TCR beta chain described here comes from a study of T cell responses to AZD1222 COVID-19 vaccine. Overall study findings and caveats: Targets within unmutated variant regions were reportedly found for nearly half of spike-specific TCRs.

Germline-derived CDR1 and CDR2 are LGHNA and YSLEER. V was cut by 4 bases and J by 2 bases, with 11 bases left in between. This CDR3 spans 14 amino acids. In this sample, this clone turned up once. Its antigen is undetermined. The repertoire was sequenced with immunoSEQ multiplex PCR; TCRdb's copy has only in-frame clones and lacks some. Here the sample spans over 75,000 clones, roughly 90% being singletons. Source: peripheral blood, taken on day 0 of AZD1222 vaccination. The chain carries TRBV4-3 and TRBJ1-2; D perhaps matches TRBD1 (6 bases). This TCR was recovered from an adult in good health. CDR3 sequence (DNA): TGCGCCAGCAGCCTGGAAACAGGGAACTATGGCTACACCTTC. Protein sequence: CASSLETGNYGYTF.